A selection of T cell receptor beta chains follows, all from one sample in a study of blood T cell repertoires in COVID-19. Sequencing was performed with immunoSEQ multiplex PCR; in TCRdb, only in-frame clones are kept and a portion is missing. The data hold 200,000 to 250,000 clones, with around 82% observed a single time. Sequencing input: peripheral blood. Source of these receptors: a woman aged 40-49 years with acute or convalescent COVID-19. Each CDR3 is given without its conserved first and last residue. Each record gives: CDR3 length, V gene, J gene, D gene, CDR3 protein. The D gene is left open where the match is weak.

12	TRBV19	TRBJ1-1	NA	ASSIAPGVAEAF
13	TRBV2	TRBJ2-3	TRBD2	ASRGTSGDTDTQY
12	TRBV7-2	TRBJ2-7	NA	ASSLGRGAYEQY
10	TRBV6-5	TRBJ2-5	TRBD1	ASSTGGETQY
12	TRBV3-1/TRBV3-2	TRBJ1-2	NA	ASSRRPGVDGYT
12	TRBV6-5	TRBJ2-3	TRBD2	ATTAGGSTDTQY
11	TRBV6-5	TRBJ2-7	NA	ASLGSPYYEQY
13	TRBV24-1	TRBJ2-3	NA	ATSSRTESTDTQY
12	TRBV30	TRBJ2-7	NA	AWSGLGYSYEQY
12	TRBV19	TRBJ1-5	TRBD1	ASSRDREDGPQH
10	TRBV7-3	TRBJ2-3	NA	ASSQHADTQY
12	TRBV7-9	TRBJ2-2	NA	ASSSQGRTGELF
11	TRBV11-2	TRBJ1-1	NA	ASSLDRGTEAF
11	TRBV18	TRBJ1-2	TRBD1	ASSQRDRDGYT
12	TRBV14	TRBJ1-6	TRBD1	ASSRTGDHSPLH
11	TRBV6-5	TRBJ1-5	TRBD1	ASWGQGNQPQH
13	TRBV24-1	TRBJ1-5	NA	ATSDSRDSNQPQH
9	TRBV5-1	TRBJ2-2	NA	ASRSTGELF
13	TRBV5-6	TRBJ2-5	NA	ASSDTGSGQETQY
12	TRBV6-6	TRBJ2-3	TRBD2	ASLSGVLEDTQY
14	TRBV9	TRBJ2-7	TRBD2	ASIRLTSGDSYEQY
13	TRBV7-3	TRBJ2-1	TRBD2	ASRKTSGGADEQF
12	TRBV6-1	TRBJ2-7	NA	ASSEVAGLDEQY
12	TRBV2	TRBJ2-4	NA	ASSDQSGRGIQY
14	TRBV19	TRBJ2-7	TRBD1	ASSSWDRPSGDEQY
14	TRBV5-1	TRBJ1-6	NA	ASSLNPGGNNSPLH
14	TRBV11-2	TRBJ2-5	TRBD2	ASSLASGRGGETQY
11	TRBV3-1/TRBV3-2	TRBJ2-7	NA	ASSPMEGNEQY
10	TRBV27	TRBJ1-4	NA	ASGPGAVKLF
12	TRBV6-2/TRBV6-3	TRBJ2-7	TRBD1	ASSYAGQGYEQY
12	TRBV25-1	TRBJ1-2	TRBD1	ASRITGGGDGYT
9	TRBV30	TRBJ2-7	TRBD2	VGTSSYEQY
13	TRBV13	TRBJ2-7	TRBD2	ASSLGTSGGGEQY
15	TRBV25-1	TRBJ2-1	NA	ASSGLILDTAYNEQF
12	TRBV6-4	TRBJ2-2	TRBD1	ASSVDRAAGELF
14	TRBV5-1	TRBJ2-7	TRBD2	ASSYAGGGGIYEQY
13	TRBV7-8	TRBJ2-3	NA	ASSLAGAGTDTQY
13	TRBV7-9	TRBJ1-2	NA	ASSLSGVGAYGYT
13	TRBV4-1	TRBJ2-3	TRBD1	ASSLRTGYTDTQY
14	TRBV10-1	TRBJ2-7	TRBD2	ASSDPGSGTRNEQY
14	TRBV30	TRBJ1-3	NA	AWSVPHTGTGNTIY
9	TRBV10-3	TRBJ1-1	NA	AISATNEAF
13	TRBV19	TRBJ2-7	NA	ASSMAGLTNYEQY
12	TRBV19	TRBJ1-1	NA	ASSPRGSNTEAF
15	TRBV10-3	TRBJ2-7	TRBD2	AISQPGLAGASYEQY
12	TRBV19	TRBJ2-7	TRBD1	ASSKTRTGGEQY
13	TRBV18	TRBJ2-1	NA	ASSPSASTANEQF
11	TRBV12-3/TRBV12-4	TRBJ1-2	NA	ASSSPGAYGYT
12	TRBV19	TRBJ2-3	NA	ASSSDSHRDTQY
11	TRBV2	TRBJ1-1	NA	ASVRRLNTEAF
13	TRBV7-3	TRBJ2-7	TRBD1	ASSLDRGRHYEQY
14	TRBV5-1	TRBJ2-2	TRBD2	ASSKGRGGRPGELF
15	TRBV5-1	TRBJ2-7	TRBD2	ASSQGLAGAFSYEQY
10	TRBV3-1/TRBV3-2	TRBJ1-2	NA	ASSQRGYGYT